Reported below is one T cell receptor (beta chain). Measured with immunoSEQ multiplex PCR; TCRdb has only the in-frame clones, and not every one. The sample records roughly 290,000 clones, around 89% being singletons. The CDR3 extends over 13 amino acids. Trimming removed 0 bases from V and 9 bases from J, with 6 bases in between. Germline assignment: CDR1 LGHNA and CDR2 YNFKEQ. These data originate in a study of blood T cell repertoires in COVID-19. J is TRBJ1-6 and V is TRBV4-2; D is unresolved. The receptor comes from a young man with acute or convalescent COVID-19. The specimen was peripheral blood. The CDR3 protein is CASSQDIRSPLHF. In nucleotides, the CDR3 is TGTGCCAGCAGCCAAGATATTCGTTCACCCCTCCACTTT.